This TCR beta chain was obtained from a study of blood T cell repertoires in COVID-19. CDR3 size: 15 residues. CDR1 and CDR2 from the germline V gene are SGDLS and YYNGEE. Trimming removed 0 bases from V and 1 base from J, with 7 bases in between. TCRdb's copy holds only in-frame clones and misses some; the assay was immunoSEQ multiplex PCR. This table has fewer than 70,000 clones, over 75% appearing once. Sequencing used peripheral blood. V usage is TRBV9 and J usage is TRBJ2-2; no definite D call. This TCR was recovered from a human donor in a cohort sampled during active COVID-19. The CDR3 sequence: CASSVVGENTGELFF. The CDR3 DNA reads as TGTGCCAGCAGCGTAGTAGGAGAGAACACCGGGGAGCTGTTTTTT. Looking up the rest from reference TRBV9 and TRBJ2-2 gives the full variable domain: DSGVTQTPKHLITATGQRVTLRCSPRSGDLSVYWYQQSLDQGLQFLIQYYNGEERAKGNILERFSAQQFPDLHSELNLSSLELGDSALYFCASSVVGENTGELFFGEGSRLTVL.